This T cell receptor (beta chain) originates from a study of cytomegalovirus exposure and HLA in healthy donors. Primers included in the PCR were 60 Vbeta and 13 Jbeta primers. Authors' data handling: Roughly 76 million unique TCR beta chains, around 11 million of them shared, were counted by a later analysis. Here immunoSEQ multiplex PCR was the method, and the copy in TCRdb shows in-frame clones only, minus some. V and J calls plus clone size are reproduced from that table; the DNA served to infer D and trimming. This table holds about 150,000 clones, approximately 88% found once. Study findings and constraints: Cytomegalovirus-associated TCR beta chains were listed, numbering approximately 150.

At collection, donors were nominally healthy, but unrecorded immune exposures were probable. Note on this clone: What it recognizes is unknown.

The sample taken for sequencing was PBMCs. The clonotype was recovered from a boy younger than 10 in good health and CMV-seronegative.

CDR3 nucleotides: TGTGCCAGCAGGGGGACAGGGGGGACAGATACGCAGTATTTT. Translated: CASRGTGGTDTQYF. The V and J genes are TRBV7-9 and TRBJ2-3; TRBD1 agrees at 11 bases. The ends lost 6 bases at V and 3 bases at J; junction bases unmatched: 2. This CDR3 has 14 amino acids. Germline V lookup: CDR1 SEHNR, CDR2 FQNEAQ (reference sequence).